The clone carrying this T cell receptor (beta chain) occurred many times. The investigators amplified TCR beta CDR3 regions from RNA transcripts. First-round RT-PCR with HTBI primers amplified the TCR CDR3 region. TCRdb passed the multiplex PCR reads through MiXCR, listing each CDR3 protein once. The table shows a few hundred thousand distinct CDR3 sequences, with more than 15% occurring only once. This sample was taken from a study of T cells in Graves' hyperthyroidism and ophthalmopathy. Losses at the gene ends were 0 bases for V and 2 bases for J; bases not matched to a gene: 14. This CDR3 is built from 18 residues. Germline lookup yields CDR1 DFQATT and CDR2 SNEGSKA (reference sequence).

Specimen: blood. The receptor comes from a young woman with Graves' hyperthyroidism. This rearrangement joins TRBV20-1 to TRBJ2-3, with 7 bases aligning to TRBD2. The CDR3 bases are TGCAGTGCTAGAGATTGGTCAAGGGCGGGAGTGACCACAGATACGCAGTATTTT. This sequence encodes CSARDWSRAGVTTDTQYF.